The rows below give T cell receptor beta chains drawn from one sample of a study of neurological immune-mediated disorders. One entry per CDR3 protein, called by TCRdb with MiXCR from the 5' RACE reads. The sample lists about 25,000 distinct CDR3 sequences; over 10% were seen once. The sequenced sample consisted of PBMCs. The receptors stem from a woman aged 40 to 49 with HTLV-1-associated myelopathy (HAM/TSP). Both conserved end residues are part of each CDR3. The order of the fields is D gene, V gene, clone size, J gene, CDR3 DNA, CDR3 protein. A D gene is named only where the DNA matches it firmly. Size is omitted from some rows. Given values are once, few, many or a class for expanded clones.

-	TRBV24-1	many	TRBJ2-1	TGTGCCACCAGTGAGGCGGGACAGAGCTCCTACAATGAGCAGTTCTTC	CATSEAGQSSYNEQFF
-	TRBV5-1	many	TRBJ2-2	TGCGCCAGCAGAAGGGGCATCGGTCCCGCCGGGGAGCTGTTTTTT	CASRRGIGPAGELFF
-	TRBV20-1	medium-sized	TRBJ2-5	TGCAGTGCTAGAGATCTCGGGGCCCAAGAGACCCAGTACTTC	CSARDLGAQETQYF
-	TRBV2	many	TRBJ1-6	TGTGCCAGCAGTGAAGGGGTCAATTCACCCCTCCACTTT	CASSEGVNSPLHF
TRBD1	TRBV6-1	many	TRBJ2-5	TGTGCCAGCAGTGGGGACAGGCAAGAGACCCAGTACTTC	CASSGDRQETQYF
TRBD2	TRBV10-3	many	TRBJ2-2	TGTGCCATCAGTGAGGGGAGGGACACCGGGGAGCTGTTTTTT	CAISEGRDTGELFF
TRBD1	TRBV5-5	medium-sized	TRBJ1-6	TGTGCCAGCAGCCCATCCGGGACAGGCAATTCACCCCTCCACTTT	CASSPSGTGNSPLHF
-	TRBV2	-	TRBJ2-3	TGTGCCAGCAGACCTAGAGTAGGCACAGATACGCAGTATTTT	CASRPRVGTDTQYF
-	TRBV29-1	many	TRBJ1-1	TGCAGCGTTGAAGAGGGGGGGGATGGTGAAGCTTTCTTT	CSVEEGGDGEAFF
-	TRBV6-6	many	TRBJ2-7	TGTGCCAGCAGTTACAGGGACTACGAGCAGTACTTC	CASSYRDYEQYF
-	TRBV5-1	many	TRBJ2-7	TGCGCCAGCAGCTTCGGCGGGGCGGGACCTGGCGAGCAGTACTTC	CASSFGGAGPGEQYF
-	TRBV20-1	many	TRBJ2-5	TGCAGTGCTAGAGATTTTGTGGGGCAAGAGACCCAGTACTTC	CSARDFVGQETQYF
-	TRBV20-1	many	TRBJ2-7	TGCAGTGCTGCCCAACCACCCACGGGACATTACTACGAGCAGTACTTC	CSAAQPPTGHYYEQYF
-	TRBV12-3/TRBV12-4	many	TRBJ1-2	TGTGCCAGCAGTCCCCCCCACACCTTC	CASSPPHTF
-	TRBV5-1	many	TRBJ2-3	TGCGCCAGCAGCTTGGAGTTCAGGGTCGCGGGCACAGATACGCAGTATTTT	CASSLEFRVAGTDTQYF
-	TRBV11-2	-	TRBJ2-3	TGTGCCAGCAATGGGGGGCCGGGACTATCGGATACGCAGTATTTT	CASNGGPGLSDTQYF
-	TRBV3-1	medium-sized	TRBJ1-1	TGTGCCAGCAGCCATAGCGTTACCATGAACACTGAAGCTTTCTTT	CASSHSVTMNTEAFF
TRBD2	TRBV7-2	-	TRBJ2-3	TGTGCCAGCAGTAGCGGGGGGGCCGACGCACAGTATTTT	CASSSGGADAQYF
-	TRBV20-1	once	TRBJ2-4	TGCAGTGCTATATCCCAATTACCAGGGGAACGGGTCAAAAACATTCAGTACTTC	CSAISQLPGERVKNIQYF
TRBD2	TRBV20-1	many	TRBJ2-2	TGCAGTGGGTATAGCGGGGGGGCCGAGAACACCGGGGAGCTGTTTTTT	CSGYSGGAENTGELFF
-	TRBV12-3/TRBV12-4	many	TRBJ2-7	TGTGCCAGCAGACAGGGTAGGATTTTAAGCGAGCAGTACTTC	CASRQGRILSEQYF
-	TRBV7-6	many	TRBJ2-7	TGTGCCAGCAGCTCGGGACACAACTACGAGCAGTACTTC	CASSSGHNYEQYF
-	TRBV10-3	many	TRBJ1-6	TGTGCCATCAGTGAACCGGGGGCTGGTTCACCCCTCCACTTT	CAISEPGAGSPLHF
TRBD2	TRBV4-1	many	TRBJ2-3	TGCGCCAGCAGCCAAGTAGCTAGCGGGGGGGCCACAGATACGCAGTATTTT	CASSQVASGGATDTQYF
TRBD1	TRBV5-1	many	TRBJ2-2	TGCGCCAGCAGCTTGACCGGGACAGGGGTTACCGGGGAGCTGTTTTTT	CASSLTGTGVTGELFF